The text below deals with one TCR beta chain. The entry originates in a study of T cells expressing NK-cell markers. The length of the CDR3 is 17 residues. From germline, CDR1 is LGHNT and CDR2 FRNRAP. TCRdb re-called the 5' RACE reads and catalogs CDR3 proteins one per entry, DNA excluded. The sample has about 460,000 distinct CDR3 sequences. This receptor was taken from a woman in her fifties or sixties in good health. The sequencing input was blood T cells: a sorted CD56 or NKG2C T cell subset, CD4+ or CD8+ T cells, or bulk PBMC T cells (not recorded which). V usage is TRBV12-5 and J usage is TRBJ2-1; TCRdb's assignment of TRBD2 cannot be checked, as there is no DNA. CDR3 residues: CASGLVRGLAGANEQFF.